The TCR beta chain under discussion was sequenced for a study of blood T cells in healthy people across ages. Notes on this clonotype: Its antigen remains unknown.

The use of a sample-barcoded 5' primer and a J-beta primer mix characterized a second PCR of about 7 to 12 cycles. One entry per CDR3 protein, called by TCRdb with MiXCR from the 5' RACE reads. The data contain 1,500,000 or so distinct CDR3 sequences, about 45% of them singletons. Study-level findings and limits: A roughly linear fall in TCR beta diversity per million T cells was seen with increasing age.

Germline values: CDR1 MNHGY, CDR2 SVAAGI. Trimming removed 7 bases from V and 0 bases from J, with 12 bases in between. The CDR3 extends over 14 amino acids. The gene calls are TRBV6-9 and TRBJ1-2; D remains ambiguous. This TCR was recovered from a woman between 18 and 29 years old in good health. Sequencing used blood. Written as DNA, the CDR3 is TGTGCCAGCAAAAAACACCGGACTAACTATGGCTACACCTTC. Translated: CASKKHRTNYGYTF.